The entry that follows covers one TCR beta chain sequence. Its specificity is unknown. This specimen comes from a study of T cells in narcolepsy. Study-level information: Patients with NT1 or NT2 and healthy control donors were enrolled. Study-wide results and limits: Reportedly, autoreactive clonotypes were serially detected in patients' blood but not controls'. Some memory CD4+ repertoires had no autoreactive clone sequences. Autoreactive HCRT-specific and TRIB2-specific clonotypes were marked in same-patient CSF-versus-blood CD4+ comparisons.

Profiled with immunoSEQ multiplex PCR; TCRdb holds only in-frame clones, not every one. The sample gives over 25,000 clones, about four fifths of which show up once; under 3.5% is in the top ten. The sequence was obtained from a human donor with narcolepsy. Specimen: CD45RA- memory CD4+ T cells from PBMCs.

The CDR3 DNA follows: TGTGCCAGTAAAGCGGGCAGGGAGAACGGCTACACCTTC. Translating gives CASKAGRENGYTF. J is TRBJ1-2 and V is TRBV19; D may be TRBD1 (5 bases). The CDR3 covers 13 residues. Germline lookup yields CDR1 LNHDA and CDR2 SQIVND (reference sequence). V was cut by 7 bases and J by 8 bases, with 17 bases left in between.